The source of this TCR beta chain is a study of blood T cell repertoires in COVID-19 (dated by TCRdb to about 2020). Turning to the overall study: Samples from collaborators originated in the United States, Italy and Spain and spanned both the acute and convalescent phases of COVID-19. The material from the prospective study consisted of cDNA or gDNA derived from T cells, B-cell-depleted T cells, or PBMCs. Deeply sampled blood TCRbeta repertoires from subjects exposed to, actively infected with, or recovered from COVID-19 were included in the dataset. A freely available public database, intended as a resource for researchers studying the immune response to SARS-CoV-2, is where the repertoires were released. Samples came from the ongoing ImmuneRACE study (first 160 participants) plus 1,254 subjects from 6 global collaborators. A de-identified subject ID, COVID-19 status, age in years and sex were almost always included in the sample metadata. Where available, HLA class I and class II types were obtained from metadata supplied by the sample provider rather than from assay-based typing.

Collaborating institutions collected whole blood in K2EDTA tubes following their own protocols. For TCRbeta analysis, collaborator samples were shipped as frozen whole blood, as isolated PBMCs, or as DNA extracted from either sample type. In the case of this clone: The target of this receptor is not known. The input lacks base qualities; no much larger clone sits a single base away.

Findings and caveats that apply to the study as a whole: Clinical and demographic metadata were provided uncurated, with the amount varying by source and participant.

The immunoSEQ Assay, a bias-controlled multiplex PCR, was used to amplify TCRbeta CDR3 regions from genomic DNA. Per the source publication's procedure: The number of nucleated cells in each sample was estimated by amplification of reference gene primers within the assay. To quantify the absolute abundance of each unique TCRbeta CDR3 rearrangement, sequence reads were collapsed and filtered. Productive Simpson clonality was computed per sample as the square root of Simpson's diversity index over productive rearrangements. Held by TCRdb, this immuneACCESS table contains in-frame sequences only and omits some clones. Under half of the omission traces to an unresolved V gene where checked; the cause of the rest is unknown. The V and J calls and clone size were taken over from that table, and D and trimming were inferred from the DNA. Recorded for this sample are about 360,000 clones; more than 70% of them occurred a single time. 2.5% to 3% of the sample goes to the ten largest clones.

The sample consisted of peripheral blood. This TCR came from a man younger than 45 with active or convalescent COVID-19.

The CDR3 protein sequence reads: CATSLDRGSYEQYF. The DNA sequence is as follows: TGTGCCACCAGCCTTGATCGGGGGTCCTACGAGCAGTACTTC. The rearranged segments are TRBV15 and TRBJ2-7; the best D guess is TRBD2, with 6 bases matching. CDR1 LNHNV and CDR2 YYDKDF were looked up in the germline V gene (reference sequence). The CDR3 contains 14 residues, cysteine and phenylalanine counted. This entry keeps only the CDR3 DNA: 42 bases, framed from base 1. V gives up 5 bases and J gives up 1 base, and the segment between their germline ends measures 12 bases.